This T cell receptor beta chain was sequenced for a study of T cells in Graves' hyperthyroidism and ophthalmopathy. In its sample, this clonotype was seen many times. The junction had 3 bases not matched to a gene; V was cut back by 1 base and J by 5 bases. Germline values: CDR1 SGHNT, CDR2 YENEEA. The CDR3 sequence is 16 residues long. RNA transcripts yielded amplified TCR beta CDR3 regions. The HTBI primer set served for first-round RT-PCR of the TCR CDR3. Each CDR3 protein gets one entry after TCRdb re-called the multiplex PCR reads with MiXCR. The table lists around 520,000 distinct CDR3 sequences, approximately 15% of them singletons.

Sequenced: blood. The chain is built from TRBV11-3 and TRBJ2-1; TRBD2 agrees at 12 bases. The receptor's source is a woman between 18 and 29 years old with Graves' hyperthyroidism. The CDR3 protein is CASSLVGLAGHNEQFF. The DNA for the CDR3 is TGTGCCAGCAGCTTAGTCGGACTAGCGGGGCACAATGAGCAGTTCTTC.